These 22 T cell receptor beta chains came from one sample sequenced in a study of vaccination and CD4 T cells after COVID-19. The Oncomine TCR Beta short-read assay was applied to DNA of cultured CD4+ T cells. In TCRdb, the PCR reads were re-called with MiXCR into one record per CDR3 protein. The sample has approximately 22,000 distinct CDR3 sequences, approximately 32% seen once. Documented time point: late sampling 161 to 241 days after vaccination in a few convalescent patients. Treatment denoted: roughly ten-day PBMC culture with coronavirus spike peptide pools or control peptides (ViraFEST assay). For these receptors, no antigen is known. The sequenced sample was CD4+ T cells from blood, cultured in vitro, obtained about 7 months after SARS-CoV-2 vaccination. These receptors came from a human donor who had recovered from COVID-19.

This chain joins TRBV28 and TRBJ2-1; D unresolved. V shed 6 bases and J shed 0 bases, with 6 bases lying between them. The CDR3 extends over 13 amino acids. Germline-derived CDR1 and CDR2 are MDHEN and SYDVKM. The CDR3 protein is CASSGSSYNEQFF. The DNA for the CDR3 is TGTGCCAGCAGCGGCAGCTCCTACAATGAGCAGTTCTTC.

V and J are TRBV6-1 and TRBJ1-2, with D hard to call. Germline V gives CDR1 MNHNS, CDR2 SASEGT. The CDR3 consists of 15 residues. V was shortened by 7 bases and J by 4 bases, with 19 bases between the two germline ends. The CDR3 DNA sequence: TGTGCCAGCATACTCGATGGCCTAGTAGGCTATGGCTACACCTTC. This sequence encodes CASILDGLVGYGYTF.

This clonotype was observed a few times. The V gene is TRBV11-3, the J gene TRBJ2-5; 7 positions agree with TRBD1. Germline lookup yields CDR1 SGHNT and CDR2 YENEEA. The CDR3 has 15 residues. The trim removed 5 bases at V and 4 bases at J, leaving 10 bases unmatched. The CDR3 region has the DNA TGTGCCAGCAGCCGTTCCGGGACAGTCGGAGAGACCCAGTACTTC. As protein: CASSRSGTVGETQYF.

The CDR3 reads CASSFEGNTEAFF. The CDR3 nucleotides read TGTGCCAGCAGCTTTGAGGGGAACACTGAAGCTTTCTTT. This rearrangement joins TRBV11-3 to TRBJ1-1; D remains ambiguous. CDR3 size: 13 residues. Trimming removed 3 bases at V and 1 base at J, with 6 bases between. The germline CDR1 and CDR2 sequences are SGHNT and YENEEA.

This clonotype showed up just a few times. The rearrangement joins TRBV7-2 to TRBJ2-1; 10 bases fit TRBD2. The CDR3 consists of 15 residues. V was clipped by 5 bases and J by 4 bases; unmatched bases: 5. CDR1 SGHTA and CDR2 FQGNSA come from the germline V gene. The CDR3 nucleotides read TGTGCCAGCAGCGTCGAGCGGGGGGGTTACAATGAGCAGTTCTTC. It encodes CASSVERGGYNEQFF.

The J gene is TRBJ1-2, the V gene TRBV7-9; D is undetermined. V lost 4 bases, J lost 2 bases, and 8 bases lay in between. Germline CDR1 SEHNR, CDR2 FQNEAQ (reference sequence). The CDR3 contains 13 residues. CDR3 nucleotide sequence: TGTGCCAGCAGCTCCTCCATGAACTATGGCTACACCTTC. Amino acids: CASSSSMNYGYTF.

The gene calls are TRBV6-5 and TRBJ1-1, with a tentative D call TRBD1 (6 bases). The CDR3 spans 15 residues. V lost 2 bases, J lost 11 bases, and 21 bases lay in between. Germline CDR1 reads MNHEY; CDR2 reads SVGAGI. The CDR3 nucleotides are TGTGCCAGCAGTTACAACTCAGGGGCCCCCTTGGGGGCTTTCTTT. Translation gives CASSYNSGAPLGAFF.

The chain employs TRBV20-1 and TRBJ2-5; D is undetermined. The CDR3 is 11 amino acids. The germline V gene encodes CDR1 DFQATT and CDR2 SNEGSKA (reference sequence). V was trimmed by 4 bases and J by 7 bases, leaving 10 bases between them. In DNA, the CDR3 is TGCAGTGCTAAGGATAGGGTGACCCAGTACTTC. Translating it yields CSAKDRVTQYF.

CDR3 amino acids: CASSTRDGSPYGYTF. The CDR3 DNA follows: TGTGCCAGCAGCACCCGGGACGGATCCCCCTATGGCTACACCTTC. The V and J genes are TRBV5-4 and TRBJ1-2; possibly TRBD1 for D (5 bases). The CDR3 sequence is 15 residues long. The germline V gene has CDR1 SGHNT and CDR2 YYREEE (reference sequence). The ends were cut back, 4 bases at V and 4 bases at J, with 17 bases in the middle.

The gene calls are TRBV5-1 and TRBJ1-1, with D possibly being TRBD1 (5 bases). The CDR3 sequence is 13 residues long. Trimming took 6 bases from V and 2 from J, leaving 11 bases between them. Per germline, CDR1 SGHRS and CDR2 YFSETQ. Here the CDR3 reads CASTLGDNTEAFF. CDR3 DNA: TGCGCCAGCACTTTAGGGGACAACACTGAAGCTTTCTTT.

In this sample, this clonotype turned up a few times. This chain links TRBV15 with TRBJ2-5; D is unclear. Germline V gives CDR1 LNHNV, CDR2 YYDKDF (reference sequence). Trimming left V 2 bases short and J 1 base short, with 14 bases between. This CDR3 is built from 16 residues. The CDR3 DNA sequence: TGTGCCACCAGCAGAAGCAGAGCCCTGACCCAAGAGACCCAGTACTTC. It specifies CATSRSRALTQETQYF. Together with reference TRBV15 and TRBJ2-5, the CDR3 gives the full variable domain: DAMVIQNPRYQVTQFGKPVTLSCSQTLNHNVMYWYQQKSSQAPKLLFHYYDKDFNNEADTPDNFQSRRPNTSFCFLDIRSPGLGDTAMYLCATSRSRALTQETQYFGPGTRLLVL.

The chain links TRBV2 to TRBJ1-6, with D possibly TRBD1 on 5 matching bases. Looked up from germline, CDR1 is SNHLY and CDR2 is FYNNEI. The germline V and J ends were trimmed by 9 bases and 0 bases, with 18 bases remaining between them. The CDR3 sequence is 17 residues long. Here the CDR3 DNA reads TGTGCCAGGGGAACACAGGTCTTCAGCTCCTATAATTCACCCCTCCACTTT. Its translation: CARGTQVFSSYNSPLHF.

This chain joins TRBV2 and TRBJ2-1, with 8 positions matching TRBD2. The V segment lost 4 bases and the J segment 4 bases; nucleotides outside the gene matches: 9. This CDR3 contains 16 residues. The germline CDR1 and CDR2 sequences are SNHLY and FYNNEI. The CDR3 here is CASSGLVASGYNEQFF. CDR3 bases: TGTGCCAGCAGTGGCCTTGTTGCTAGCGGGTACAATGAGCAGTTCTTC.

The chain is built from TRBV19 and TRBJ1-1; a weak D match, TRBD1 (6 bases). Trimming removed 1 base from V and 4 bases from J, with 13 bases in between. The germline gives CDR1 LNHDA, CDR2 SQIVND (reference sequence). There are 15 residues in the CDR3. The DNA for the CDR3 is TGTGCCAGTAGTATAGGGGGACACGGATTCACTGAAGCTTTCTTT. This sequence encodes CASSIGGHGFTEAFF.

J is TRBJ1-6 and V is TRBV6-5; 12 positions match TRBD1. CDR3 length equals 14 residues. V dropped 3 bases and J dropped 11; count of bases not matched to a gene: 2. Germline values: CDR1 MNHEY, CDR2 SVGAGI. This chain's CDR3 is CASSYGTGGPPLHF. The CDR3 nucleotides are TGTGCCAGCAGTTATGGGACAGGGGGCCCACCCCTCCACTTT.

The chain joins TRBV11-3 to TRBJ2-1, with TRBD2 identical over 14 bases. Germline trimming cut 5 bases from V and 3 bases from J; bases unmatched to any gene: 3. Germline V gene sequence: CDR1 SGHNT, CDR2 YENEEA. This CDR3 region has 16 residues. CDR3 sequence: CASSRGTSGGYNEQFF. In DNA, the CDR3 is TGTGCCAGCAGCCGAGGGACTAGCGGGGGCTACAATGAGCAGTTCTTC.

V gene TRBV7-6 combines with J gene TRBJ1-5; a possible D gene is TRBD1 (5 bases). The germline V and J ends were trimmed by 2 bases and 6 bases, with 14 bases remaining between them. CDR3 length: 15 residues. Looked up from germline, CDR1 is SGHVS and CDR2 is FNYEAQ. Here the CDR3 reads CASSLYQGLGQPQHF. For the CDR3, the DNA is TGTGCCAGCAGCTTATATCAGGGTCTCGGTCAGCCCCAGCATTTT.

CDR3 nucleotides: TGCAGTGCCGCCGCGATCAGCGGGGGAATGTTAAATACGCAGTATTTT. This gives the protein CSAAAISGGMLNTQYF. This chain uses TRBV20-1 with TRBJ2-3; the match to TRBD2 covers 8 bases. The germline V gene encodes CDR1 DFQATT and CDR2 SNEGSKA (reference sequence). The CDR3 totals 16 residues. Unmatched junction bases numbered 18, after V lost 6 bases and J lost 7 bases.

The chain joins TRBV10-3 to TRBJ2-6, with D perhaps matching TRBD1 or TRBD2 (6 bases each). CDR1 is ENHRY and CDR2 is SYGVKD in the germline V gene. This CDR3 has 16 residues. Trimming took 6 bases from V and 4 from J, leaving 16 bases between them. CDR3 loop: CAIRKSRGLGANVLTF. The CDR3 DNA follows: TGTGCCATCAGGAAATCCCGGGGGCTGGGGGCCAACGTCCTGACTTTC.

This clonotype is medium-sized in the sample. V and J are TRBV20-1 and TRBJ2-3; 13 positions match TRBD2. Germline V gene lookup returns CDR1 DFQATT and CDR2 SNEGSKA (reference sequence). The length of the CDR3 is 15 residues. The junction had 5 bases not matched to a gene; V was cut back by 6 bases and J by 2 bases. CDR3 protein: CSAPGLAGVTDTQYF. The CDR3 bases are TGCAGTGCCCCCGGACTAGCGGGAGTCACAGATACGCAGTATTTT.

The CDR3 region has the DNA TGCAGTGCTGGCGGACTAGCGGGATGGGGAGATACGCAGTATTTT. Translated: CSAGGLAGWGDTQYF. The gene calls are TRBV20-1 and TRBJ2-3; 12 bases align to TRBD2. V dropped 5 bases and J dropped 5; count of bases not matched to a gene: 8. This CDR3 is built from 15 residues. Germline loops: CDR1 DFQATT, CDR2 SNEGSKA (reference sequence).

V gene TRBV20-1 combines with J gene TRBJ1-6; possibly TRBD1 for D (5 bases). The CDR3 extends over 12 amino acids. The V and J ends lost 6 bases and 10 bases respectively, with 13 bases between them. The germline V gene has CDR1 DFQATT and CDR2 SNEGSKA (reference sequence). The CDR3 sequence: CSARVAESPLHF. The CDR3 DNA sequence: TGCAGTGCCAGGGTAGCCGAATCACCCCTCCACTTT.